The 32 T cell receptor beta chains below all came from one sample that was sequenced in a study of cytomegalovirus exposure and HLA in healthy donors. This PCR relied on a set of 60 Vbeta primers and 13 Jbeta primers. Only in-frame clones appear in the TCRdb table, and some are missing; sequencing was by immunoSEQ multiplex PCR. The repertoire holds 100,000 to 150,000 clones, with approximately 72% as singletons. The material sequenced was PBMCs. The source of these receptors is a human donor in good health.

A word on this clone: Its ends do not fully match the called genes, so a read error is possible. Here the CDR3 reads CASSTSGGSNNEQFF. The CDR3 region has the DNA TGTGCCAGTAGCACTAGCGGGGGCTCCAACAATGAGCAGTTCTTC. The chain is built from TRBV19 and TRBJ2-1; 11 nucleotides match TRBD2. CDR3 size: 15 residues. The germline CDR1 and CDR2 sequences are LNHDA and SQIVND (reference sequence).

The V call is TRBV5-4, the J call TRBJ2-3; D is possibly TRBD1 (5 bases). V was shortened by 4 bases and J by 1 base, with 19 bases between the two germline ends. CDR1 and CDR2 (germline): SGHNT, YYREEE (reference sequence). The CDR3 loop spans 17 amino acids. The CDR3 protein is CASSPISDSSRTDTQYF. CDR3 coding DNA: TGTGCCAGCAGCCCAATATCCGACAGTTCCCGCACAGATACGCAGTATTTT. The full variable domain, rest sourced from reference TRBV5-4 and TRBJ2-3, is ETGVTQSPTHLIKTRGQQVTLRCSSQSGHNTVSWYQQALGQGPQFIFQYYREEENGRGNFPPRFSGLQFPNYSSELNVNALELDDSALYLCASSPISDSSRTDTQYFGPGTRLTVL.

Points on this clone: Within the sample, other DNA sequences also encode this same CDR3. The V gene is TRBV27, the J gene TRBJ2-7, with D maybe TRBD1 (5 bases). The germline V and J ends were trimmed by 1 base and 3 bases, with 7 bases remaining between them. Germline CDR1 MNHEY, CDR2 SMNVEV (reference sequence). The CDR3 contains 13 residues. CDR3 residues: CASSLLRGYEQYF. The CDR3 region has the DNA TGTGCCAGCAGTTTATTAAGGGGCTACGAGCAGTACTTC.

This chain connects TRBV27 to TRBJ2-7; TRBD2 is a possible D gene (6 bases). The CDR3 covers 15 residues. Trimming removed 4 bases from V and 7 bases from J, with 20 bases in between. Germline CDR1 reads MNHEY; CDR2 reads SMNVEV (reference sequence). DNA for the CDR3: TGTGCCAGCAGTTCACGGGACTCCCTTTCTGGAGAGCAGTACTTC. As protein: CASSSRDSLSGEQYF.

This sequence joins TRBV19 and TRBJ1-3, with 9 bases identical to TRBD1. V lost 2 bases and J lost 0; bases outside the gene matches: 8. This CDR3 contains 18 residues. Germline loops: CDR1 LNHDA, CDR2 SQIVND (reference sequence). CDR3 DNA: TGTGCCAGTAGTATATTGGGGACAGGGCCCTTCTCTGGAAACACCATATATTTT. It is translated as CASSILGTGPFSGNTIYF.

V and J are TRBV29-1 and TRBJ1-1, with 7 bases lining up with TRBD1. Per germline, CDR1 SQVTM and CDR2 ANQGSEA. This CDR3 comprises 13 residues. J was trimmed by 4 bases and V by 1 base; bases with no gene match: 3. This chain's CDR3 is CSVEGRQGTEAFF. CDR3 DNA: TGCAGCGTTGAAGGTAGACAGGGCACTGAAGCTTTCTTT.

This chain connects TRBV2 to TRBJ1-4; weak D call: TRBD1 (6 bases). Trimming stripped 2 bases from V and 12 bases from J, with 16 bases between. Germline lookup yields CDR1 SNHLY and CDR2 FYNNEI. The CDR3 totals 14 residues. DNA of the CDR3: TGTGCCAGCAGTGAACAGGGGCCAAGTCTCGAACTGTTTTTT. This sequence encodes CASSEQGPSLELFF.

This clone has more than one count but fewer than ten. The genes are TRBV10-3 and TRBJ1-2; D is perhaps TRBD1 (6 bases). Germline CDR1 ENHRY, CDR2 SYGVKD. Trimming cost V 2 bases and J 5 bases, with 18 bases left between them. CDR3 length: 16 amino acids. CDR3 in amino acids: CAISEGAGTFGYGYTF. The CDR3 DNA is TGTGCCATCAGTGAGGGGGCCGGGACATTCGGTTATGGCTACACCTTC.

This clone was seen only a few times. The rearrangement uses TRBV6-1 and TRBJ1-5; D is possibly TRBD1 (5 bases). This CDR3 spans 16 amino acids. With 3 bases removed from V and 3 bases from J, the gap between germline ends came to 15 bases. Germline CDR1 and CDR2: MNHNS and SASEGT. The CDR3 loop is CASSDESVQVNQPQHF. The CDR3 DNA follows: TGTGCCAGCAGTGATGAGAGCGTACAGGTCAATCAGCCCCAGCATTTT.

This clone was found a few times. CDR3 loop: CASSPRQGARVGYTF. The CDR3 DNA sequence: TGTGCCAGCAGCCCCCGACAGGGGGCGCGGGTTGGCTACACCTTC. This chain joins TRBV5-6 and TRBJ1-2; 10 positions agree with TRBD1. V dropped 4 bases and J dropped 7; count of bases not matched to a gene: 10. The CDR3 loop spans 15 amino acids. Per the germline V gene, CDR1 is SGHDT and CDR2 is YYEEEE.

This clone showed up just a few times. CDR3 nucleotide sequence: TGCAGCGTTGAGACAGGGAGCGGGTATGGCTACACCTTC. Translating it yields CSVETGSGYGYTF. The chain links TRBV29-1 to TRBJ1-2; 7 bases are shared with TRBD1. J lost 5 bases, V lost 3 bases, and 6 bases had no gene match. Germline CDR1 is SQVTM and CDR2 is ANQGSEA. There are 13 residues in the CDR3.

The V and J genes are TRBV5-4 and TRBJ1-2; possible D gene TRBD1, 5 bases. Trimming took 7 bases from V and 4 from J, leaving 11 bases between them. Germline values: CDR1 SGHNT, CDR2 YYREEE (reference sequence). This CDR3 is 12 amino acids long. The CDR3 DNA reads as TGTGCCAGCCAGGCAGGGTCCTATGGCTACACCTTC. Translation: CASQAGSYGYTF.

V usage is TRBV7-2 and J usage is TRBJ1-1, with TRBD1 matching 8 bases. Germline assignment: CDR1 SGHTA and CDR2 FQGNSA. This CDR3 contains 13 residues. Losses at the gene ends were 5 bases for V and 10 bases for J; bases not matched to a gene: 9. For the CDR3, the DNA is TGTGCCAGCAGCCGCCGACAGGGGCAAGGAGCTTTCTTT. As protein: CASSRRQGQGAFF.

V usage is TRBV4-2 and J usage is TRBJ2-7; possible D gene TRBD1, 6 bases. The CDR3 is 15 amino acids. Per germline, CDR1 LGHNA and CDR2 YNFKEQ. Trimming took off 4 bases at V and 2 bases at J, with 15 bases between the two ends. The DNA of the CDR3 is TGTGCCAGCAGCCTACGACAGGAACAGGCCTACGAGCAGTACTTC. This encodes CASSLRQEQAYEQYF.

V gene TRBV30 combines with J gene TRBJ2-2; 7 bases are a match to TRBD2. The CDR3 consists of 16 residues. J lost 4 bases, V lost 0 bases, and 8 bases had no gene match. Looked up from germline, CDR1 is GTSNPN and CDR2 is SVGIG (reference sequence). The CDR3 region is CAWSVLGGSSTGELFF. The CDR3 DNA follows: TGTGCCTGGAGTGTACTGGGGGGGAGTAGCACCGGGGAGCTGTTTTTT.

CDR3 DNA sequence: TGTGCCAGCTCACTAGCGGGAAGGGTAAATGAGCAGTTCTTC. It translates to CASSLAGRVNEQFF. The rearrangement links TRBV11-3 to TRBJ2-1; TRBD2 matches 10 bases. The V gene's germline CDR1 is SGHNT and CDR2 YENEEA. Trimming removed 8 bases from V and 7 bases from J; junction bases left unmatched: 8. This CDR3 comprises 14 residues.

A word on this clone: This specimen includes other DNA sequences encoding the same CDR3. This sequence joins TRBV29-1 and TRBJ2-2, with D uncertain. CDR3 length equals 13 residues. The germline V gene encodes CDR1 SQVTM and CDR2 ANQGSEA. V was clipped by 3 bases and J by 1 base, with 6 bases between them. CDR3 sequence reads: CSVDTGNTGELFF. The DNA of the CDR3 is TGCAGCGTTGATACTGGGAACACCGGGGAGCTGTTTTTT.

This clone was detected only once. V gene TRBV28 combines with J gene TRBJ2-7, with D maybe TRBD1 (6 bases). The CDR3 has 12 amino acids. Germline CDR1 MDHEN, CDR2 SYDVKM. Deletions cut 2 bases from V and 7 bases from J, with 9 bases between. This CDR3 reads CASSLGGREQYF. For the CDR3, the DNA is TGTGCCAGCAGTTTAGGGGGCCGGGAGCAGTACTTC.

The chain is built from TRBV7-9 and TRBJ2-1; 10 nucleotides align to TRBD2. The CDR3 loop spans 14 amino acids. After removal of 6 bases from V and 10 bases from J, the junction contained 9 bases not matched to a gene. Germline V gene lookup returns CDR1 SEHNR and CDR2 FQNEAQ (reference sequence). This CDR3 is CASSERPSGGEQFF. As DNA, the CDR3 is TGTGCCAGCAGTGAGCGACCTAGCGGGGGCGAGCAGTTCTTC.

The chain couples TRBV7-6 to TRBJ2-2; D is possibly TRBD2 (6 bases). Germline V lookup: CDR1 SGHVS, CDR2 FNYEAQ. The CDR3 is made up of 15 amino acids. Trimming removed 1 base from V and 0 bases from J, with 6 bases in between. The CDR3 DNA is TGTGCCAGCAGCTTAGGACTAGCGAACACCGGGGAGCTGTTTTTT. It codes for CASSLGLANTGELFF.

This chain uses TRBV28 with TRBJ2-1; 11 bases are shared with TRBD1. The germline CDR1 and CDR2 sequences are MDHEN and SYDVKM. Trimming took 3 bases from V and 5 from J; bases not matched to a gene: 6. The CDR3 extends over 16 amino acids. Here the CDR3 reads CASSLVGTGGNNEQFF. Here the CDR3 DNA reads TGTGCCAGCAGTTTGGTAGGGACAGGGGGAAACAATGAGCAGTTCTTC.

V and J are TRBV28 and TRBJ2-4; perhaps TRBD2 as D (6 bases). The V end was cut by 7 bases, the J end by 2 bases, with 15 bases between. The length of the CDR3 is 15 residues. The germline gives CDR1 MDHEN, CDR2 SYDVKM. Written as DNA, the CDR3 is TGTGCCAGCAAGCCGTTGCGGGGATCCAAAAACATTCAGTACTTC. Protein: CASKPLRGSKNIQYF.

The J gene is TRBJ2-5, the V gene TRBV29-1; unclear D gene. This CDR3 contains 14 residues. CDR1 SQVTM and CDR2 ANQGSEA come from the germline V gene. Trimming left V 0 bases short and J 5 bases short, with 13 bases between. CDR3 bases: TGCAGCGTTGAAGATCGGGTGACTGGGGAGACCCAGTACTTC. Translation gives CSVEDRVTGETQYF.

Only a few counts were recorded for this clone. This chain joins TRBV15 and TRBJ1-6, with D hard to call. This CDR3 has 15 amino acids. Germline V CDR1 and CDR2: LNHNV, YYDKDF (reference sequence). V shed 1 base and J shed 2 bases, with 6 bases lying between them. The CDR3 reads CATSRGAAYNSPLHF. Here the CDR3 DNA reads TGTGCCACCAGCAGAGGGGCAGCCTATAATTCACCCCTCCACTTT.

The V call is TRBV18, the J call TRBJ2-1, with D tentatively TRBD1 (6 bases). V shed 3 bases and J shed 0 bases, with 9 bases lying between them. Per germline, CDR1 KGHSH and CDR2 LQKENI. The CDR3 contains 15 residues. CDR3 sequence: CASSPPGVSYNEQFF. CDR3 sequence (DNA): TGTGCCAGCTCACCCCCAGGGGTCTCCTACAATGAGCAGTTCTTC.

The chain joins TRBV19 to TRBJ2-1; no firm D call. Germline CDR1 is LNHDA and CDR2 is SQIVND (reference sequence). V lost 4 bases to trimming and J lost 8 bases, with 15 bases between them. The CDR3 has 14 residues. The CDR3 nucleotides read TGTGCCAGTAGTACGGCCCCCCTTGGGCATGAGCAGTTCTTC. Amino acid sequence: CASSTAPLGHEQFF.

The gene calls are TRBV27 and TRBJ1-5; the D gene is possibly TRBD1 (6 bases). The V end lost 1 base, the J end lost 2 bases, and 9 bases lay between the germline ends. Germline CDR1 and CDR2: MNHEY and SMNVEV (reference sequence). The CDR3 extends over 15 amino acids. The CDR3 bases are TGTGCCAGCAGTTTATACAGGGTCGGCAATCAGCCCCAGCATTTT. Protein sequence: CASSLYRVGNQPQHF.

This chain joins TRBV5-1 and TRBJ2-3; a possible D gene is TRBD1 (6 bases). There are 15 residues in the CDR3. In germline, CDR1 is SGHRS, CDR2 YFSETQ. Trimming shortened V by 2 bases and J by 2 bases, and 12 bases separated the two germline ends. For the CDR3, the DNA is TGCGCCAGCAGCTTTATTGGACAGTCCACAGATACGCAGTATTTT. This sequence encodes CASSFIGQSTDTQYF.

V is TRBV5-6 and J is TRBJ1-1; 12 bases fit TRBD1. The trim removed 5 bases at V and 6 bases at J, leaving 8 bases unmatched. CDR1 and CDR2 from the germline V gene are SGHDT and YYEEEE. This CDR3 contains 15 residues. In nucleotides, the CDR3 is TGTGCCAGCAGGGCATCCGGGACAGGGGGCTCTGAAGCTTTCTTT. Translated, it gives CASRASGTGGSEAFF.

V gene TRBV5-6 combines with J gene TRBJ2-7; TRBD2 might be the D (6 bases). The CDR3 loop spans 12 amino acids. Per germline, CDR1 SGHDT and CDR2 YYEEEE. Trimming shortened V by 4 bases and J by 5 bases, and 10 bases separated the two germline ends. This CDR3 reads CASSRGEHEQYF. CDR3 bases: TGTGCCAGCAGCCGCGGGGAACACGAGCAGTACTTC.

This clone was counted a few times. The chain recombines TRBV25-1 with TRBJ2-5; a possible D gene is TRBD2 (7 bases). This CDR3 spans 14 amino acids. Trimming removed 4 bases at V and 5 bases at J, with 14 bases between. Germline values: CDR1 MGHDK, CDR2 SYGVNS. This CDR3 is CASSVGGPKETQYF. As DNA, the CDR3 is TGTGCCAGCAGTGTCGGGGGGCCTAAGGAGACCCAGTACTTC. Drawing the rest from reference TRBV25-1 and TRBJ2-5, the complete variable domain is EADIYQTPRYLVIGTGKKITLECSQTMGHDKMYWYQQDPGMELHLIHYSYGVNSTEKGDLSSESTVSRIRTEHFPLTLESARPSHTSQYLCASSVGGPKETQYFGPGTRLLVL.

CDR3 sequence (DNA): TGTGCCAGCAGCACTTCAGGACAGGGTACTATTGGCTACACCTTC. Residues: CASSTSGQGTIGYTF. The V and J genes are TRBV7-2 and TRBJ1-2; 8 bases are shared with TRBD1. This CDR3 contains 15 residues. From germline, CDR1 is SGHTA and CDR2 FQGNSA. With 5 bases clipped from V and 7 bases from J, the junction kept 12 bases outside the gene matches.